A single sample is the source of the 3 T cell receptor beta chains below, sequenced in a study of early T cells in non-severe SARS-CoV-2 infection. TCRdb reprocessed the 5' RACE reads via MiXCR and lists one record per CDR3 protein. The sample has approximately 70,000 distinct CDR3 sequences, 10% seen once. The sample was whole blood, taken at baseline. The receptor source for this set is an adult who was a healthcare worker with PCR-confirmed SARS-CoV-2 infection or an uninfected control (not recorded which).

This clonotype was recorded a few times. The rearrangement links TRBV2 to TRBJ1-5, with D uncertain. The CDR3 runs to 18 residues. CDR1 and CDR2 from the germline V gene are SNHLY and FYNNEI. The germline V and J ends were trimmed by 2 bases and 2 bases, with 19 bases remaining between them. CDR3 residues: CASSEWASWGLGNQPQHF. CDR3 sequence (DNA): TGTGCCAGCAGTGAATGGGCGAGTTGGGGTCTAGGCAATCAGCCCCAGCATTTT.

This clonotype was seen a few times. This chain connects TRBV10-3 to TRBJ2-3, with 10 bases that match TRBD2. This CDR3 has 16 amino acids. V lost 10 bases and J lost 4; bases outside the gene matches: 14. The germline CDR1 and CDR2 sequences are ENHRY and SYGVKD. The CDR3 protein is CATSSRLAGGSDTQYF. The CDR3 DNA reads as TGTGCCACCTCTTCCCGACTAGCGGGCGGTTCAGATACGCAGTATTTT.

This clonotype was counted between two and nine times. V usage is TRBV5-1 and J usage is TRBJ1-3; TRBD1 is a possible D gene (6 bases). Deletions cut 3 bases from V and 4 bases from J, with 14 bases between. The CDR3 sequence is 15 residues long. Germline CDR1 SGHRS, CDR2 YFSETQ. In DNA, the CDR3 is TGCGCCAGCAGCTCTGAGACAGGCCTAGGAAACACCATATATTTT. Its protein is CASSSETGLGNTIYF.